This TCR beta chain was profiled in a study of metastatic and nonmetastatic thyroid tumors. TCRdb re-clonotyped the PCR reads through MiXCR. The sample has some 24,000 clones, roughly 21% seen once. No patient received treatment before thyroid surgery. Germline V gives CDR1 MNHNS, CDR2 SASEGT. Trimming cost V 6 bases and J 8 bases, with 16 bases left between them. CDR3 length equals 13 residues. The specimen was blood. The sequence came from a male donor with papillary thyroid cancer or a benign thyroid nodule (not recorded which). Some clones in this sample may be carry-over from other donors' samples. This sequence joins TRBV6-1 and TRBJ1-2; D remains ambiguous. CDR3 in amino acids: CASSATELGGYTF. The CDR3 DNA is TGTGCCAGCAGCGCGACGGAGCTCGGGGGCTACACCTTC.